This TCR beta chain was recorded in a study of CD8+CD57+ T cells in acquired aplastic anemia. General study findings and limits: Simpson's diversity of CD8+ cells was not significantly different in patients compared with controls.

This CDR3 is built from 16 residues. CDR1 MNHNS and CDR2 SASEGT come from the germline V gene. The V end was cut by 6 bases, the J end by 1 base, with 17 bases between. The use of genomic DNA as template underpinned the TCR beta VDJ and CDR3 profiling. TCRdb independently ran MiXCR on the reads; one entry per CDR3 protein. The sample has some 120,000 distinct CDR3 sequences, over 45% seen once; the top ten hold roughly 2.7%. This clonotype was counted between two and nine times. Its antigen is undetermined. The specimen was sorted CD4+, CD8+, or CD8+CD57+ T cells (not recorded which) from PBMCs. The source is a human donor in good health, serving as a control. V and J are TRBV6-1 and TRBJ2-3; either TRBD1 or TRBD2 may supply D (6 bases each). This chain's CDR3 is CASSLKGGFGTDTQYF. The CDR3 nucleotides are TGTGCCAGCAGCTTAAAAGGGGGGTTTGGCACAGATACGCAGTATTTT.